This TCR beta chain was captured in a study of blood T cells in healthy people across ages. The study, taken as a whole, reports: Diversity estimates from one million T cells were considered underestimates.

V was shortened by 2 bases and J by 6 bases, with 11 bases between the two germline ends. There are 14 residues in the CDR3. Germline-derived CDR1 and CDR2 are SGHRS and YFSETQ. Through a sample-barcoded 5' primer and a J-beta primer mix, a second PCR was run for roughly 7 to 11 cycles. In TCRdb, the 5' RACE reads were re-called with MiXCR into one record per CDR3 protein. The sample lists some 1.4 million distinct CDR3 sequences; about 40% were seen once. Donors were healthy Caucasian individuals from Russia aged roughly 6 to 90. They isolated at least 6 million PBMCs from each sample. In the case of this clonotype: Its cognate antigen is unknown.

The chain employs TRBV5-1 and TRBJ2-2; D gene unclear. The sequenced sample consisted of blood. The receptor was derived from a woman between 18 and 29 years old in good health. This CDR3 reads CASSLLGNAGELFF. CDR3 DNA: TGCGCCAGCAGCTTACTGGGGAATGCCGGGGAGCTGTTTTTT.